This TCR beta chain was sequenced in a study of T cells after yellow fever vaccination. The study made its TCR cDNA through 5'RACE template switching. That step introduced a universal primer site along with UMIs. MiXCR, run by TCRdb on the 5' RACE reads, gives a single entry per CDR3 protein. The sample carries 450,000 to 650,000 distinct CDR3 sequences, just over 20% recorded once. Germline CDR1 reads LGHNA; CDR2 reads YSLEER. J was trimmed by 2 bases and V by 4 bases; bases with no gene match: 5. The CDR3 runs to 16 residues. The sample in question was PBMCs, obtained more than 20 days after the first yellow fever vaccination. This sequence was found in a man between 18 and 35 years old who received the YFV17D yellow fever vaccine. This rearrangement joins TRBV4-3 to TRBJ2-1; 10 positions agree with TRBD2. The CDR3 is CASSRASGGAYNEQFF. CDR3 nucleotide sequence: TGCGCCAGCAGCCGAGCTAGCGGGGGCGCCTACAATGAGCAGTTCTTC.